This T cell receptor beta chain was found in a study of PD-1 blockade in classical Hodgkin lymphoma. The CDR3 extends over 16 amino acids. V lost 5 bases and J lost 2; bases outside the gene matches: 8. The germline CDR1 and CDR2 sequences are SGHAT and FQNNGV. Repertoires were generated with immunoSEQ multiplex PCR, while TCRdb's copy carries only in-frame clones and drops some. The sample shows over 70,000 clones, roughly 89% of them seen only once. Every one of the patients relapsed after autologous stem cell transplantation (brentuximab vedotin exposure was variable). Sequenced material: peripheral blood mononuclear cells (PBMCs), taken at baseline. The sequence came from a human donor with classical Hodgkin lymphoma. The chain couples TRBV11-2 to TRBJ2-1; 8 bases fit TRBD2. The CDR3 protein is CASSPPETSAYNEQFF. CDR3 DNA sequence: TGTGCCAGCAGCCCCCCCGAGACTAGCGCCTACAATGAGCAGTTCTTC.